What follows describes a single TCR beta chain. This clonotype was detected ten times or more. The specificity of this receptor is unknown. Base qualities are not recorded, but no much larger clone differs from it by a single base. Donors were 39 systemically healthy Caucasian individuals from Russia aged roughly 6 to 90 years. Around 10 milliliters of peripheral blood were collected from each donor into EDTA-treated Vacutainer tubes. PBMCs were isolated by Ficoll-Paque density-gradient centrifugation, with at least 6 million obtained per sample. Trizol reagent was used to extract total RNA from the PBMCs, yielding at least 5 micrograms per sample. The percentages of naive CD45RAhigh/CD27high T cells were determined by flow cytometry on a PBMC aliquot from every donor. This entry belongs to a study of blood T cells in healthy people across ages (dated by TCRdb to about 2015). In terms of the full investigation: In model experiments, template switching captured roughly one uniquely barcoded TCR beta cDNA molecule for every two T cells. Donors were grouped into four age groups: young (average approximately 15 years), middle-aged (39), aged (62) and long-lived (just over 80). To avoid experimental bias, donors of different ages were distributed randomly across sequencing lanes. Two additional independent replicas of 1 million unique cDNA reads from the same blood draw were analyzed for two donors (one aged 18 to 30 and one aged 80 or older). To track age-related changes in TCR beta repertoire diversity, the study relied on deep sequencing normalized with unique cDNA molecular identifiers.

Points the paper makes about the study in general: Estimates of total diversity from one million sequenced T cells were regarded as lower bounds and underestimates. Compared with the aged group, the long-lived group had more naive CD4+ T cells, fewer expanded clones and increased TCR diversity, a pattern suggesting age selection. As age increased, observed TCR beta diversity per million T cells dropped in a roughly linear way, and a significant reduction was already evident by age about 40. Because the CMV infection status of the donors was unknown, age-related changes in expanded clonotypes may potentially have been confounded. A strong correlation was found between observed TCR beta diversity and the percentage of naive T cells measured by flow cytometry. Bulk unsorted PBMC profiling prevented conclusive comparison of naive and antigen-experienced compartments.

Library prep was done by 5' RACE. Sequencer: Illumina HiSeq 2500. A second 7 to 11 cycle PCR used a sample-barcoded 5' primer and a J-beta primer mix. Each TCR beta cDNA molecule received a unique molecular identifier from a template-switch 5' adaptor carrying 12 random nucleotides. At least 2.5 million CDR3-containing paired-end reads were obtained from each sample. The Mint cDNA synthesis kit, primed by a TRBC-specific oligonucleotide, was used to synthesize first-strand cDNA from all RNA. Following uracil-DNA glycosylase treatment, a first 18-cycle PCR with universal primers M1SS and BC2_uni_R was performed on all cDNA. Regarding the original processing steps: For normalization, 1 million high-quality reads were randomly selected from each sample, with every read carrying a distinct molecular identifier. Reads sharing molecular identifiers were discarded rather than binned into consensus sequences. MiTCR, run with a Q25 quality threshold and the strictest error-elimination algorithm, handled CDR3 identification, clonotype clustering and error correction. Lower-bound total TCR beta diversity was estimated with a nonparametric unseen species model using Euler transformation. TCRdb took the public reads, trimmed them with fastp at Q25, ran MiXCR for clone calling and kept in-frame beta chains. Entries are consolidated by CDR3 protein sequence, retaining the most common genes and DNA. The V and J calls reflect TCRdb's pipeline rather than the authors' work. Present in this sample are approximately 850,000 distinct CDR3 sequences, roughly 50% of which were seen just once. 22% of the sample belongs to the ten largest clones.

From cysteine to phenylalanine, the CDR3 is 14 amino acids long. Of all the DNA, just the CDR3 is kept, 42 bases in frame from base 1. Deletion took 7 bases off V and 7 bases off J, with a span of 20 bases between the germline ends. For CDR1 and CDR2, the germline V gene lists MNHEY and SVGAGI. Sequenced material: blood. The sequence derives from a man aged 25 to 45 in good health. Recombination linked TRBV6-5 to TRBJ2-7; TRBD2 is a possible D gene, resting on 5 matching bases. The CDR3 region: CASKGPGSPWEQYF. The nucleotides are TGTGCCAGCAAGGGTCCGGGGTCTCCTTGGGAGCAGTACTTC.